The 18 T cell receptor beta chains given below trace back to one sample, sequenced in a study of blood T cell repertoires in COVID-19. Clones were read by immunoSEQ multiplex PCR, and TCRdb kept only the in-frame ones, dropping some. The repertoire holds around 52,000 clones, around 90% seen once, with roughly a quarter in the top ten. The sample was peripheral blood. The receptors here all came from a woman older than 75 with acute or convalescent COVID-19.

The V and J genes are TRBV29-1 and TRBJ1-2, with D unresolved. V shed 3 bases and J shed 6 bases, with 14 bases lying between them. Per the germline V gene, CDR1 is SQVTM and CDR2 is ANQGSEA. The CDR3 has 13 amino acids. In DNA form, the CDR3 reads TGCAGCGTTGAGACCGACTCTAGGAATGGCTACACCTTC. It specifies CSVETDSRNGYTF.

This rearrangement joins TRBV28 to TRBJ1-5; D possibly corresponds to TRBD1 (5 bases). The germline V gene has CDR1 MDHEN and CDR2 SYDVKM. V shed 6 bases and J shed 2 bases, with 14 bases lying between them. The CDR3 contains 15 residues. In nucleotides, the CDR3 is TGTGCCAGCAGCAACGGGGGGGAAGGCAATCAGCCCCAGCATTTT. It translates to CASSNGGEGNQPQHF.

The chain links TRBV19 to TRBJ1-5, with D possibly being TRBD1 (5 bases). V lost 3 bases to trimming and J lost 5 bases, with 17 bases between them. Germline assignment: CDR1 LNHDA and CDR2 SQIVND (reference sequence). The CDR3 totals 16 residues. CDR3 sequence: CASSMALGGFDQPQHF. CDR3 DNA sequence: TGTGCCAGTAGTATGGCTTTGGGGGGGTTTGATCAGCCCCAGCATTTT.

This sequence joins TRBV4-2 and TRBJ2-4; 8 nucleotides match TRBD1. CDR1 and CDR2 (germline): LGHNA, YNFKEQ. Germline trimming cut 0 bases from V and 5 bases from J; bases unmatched to any gene: 3. The CDR3 contains 15 residues. The CDR3: CASSQDGQGENIQYF. The CDR3 nucleotides are TGTGCCAGCAGCCAAGATGGACAGGGAGAAAACATTCAGTACTTC.

This sequence joins TRBV19 and TRBJ1-1, with D maybe TRBD1 (6 bases). The CDR3 length is 18 residues. Germline loops: CDR1 LNHDA, CDR2 SQIVND (reference sequence). V dropped 4 bases and J dropped 0 bases, with 21 bases sitting between them. The CDR3 is CASSNLRQANRMNTEAFF. The CDR3 region has the DNA TGTGCCAGTAGTAACCTTCGACAGGCGAACCGGATGAACACTGAAGCTTTCTTT.

V and J are TRBV7-9 and TRBJ1-2; D remains ambiguous. The CDR3 is 14 amino acids. V gave up 0 bases and J gave up 2 bases, with 7 bases separating them. The germline gives CDR1 SEHNR, CDR2 FQNEAQ (reference sequence). The CDR3 nucleotides read TGTGCCAGCAGCTTAGCTGCGGGAAACTATGGCTACACCTTC. Translating gives CASSLAAGNYGYTF.

The chain uses TRBV2 and TRBJ1-1, with 9 nucleotides matching TRBD1. The CDR3 consists of 16 residues. With 4 bases clipped from V and 1 base from J, the junction kept 7 bases outside the gene matches. Germline V lookup: CDR1 SNHLY, CDR2 FYNNEI. The DNA of the CDR3 is TGTGCCAGCAGTGCCCGACAGGGGGAGGAGAACACTGAAGCTTTCTTT. Translated: CASSARQGEENTEAFF.

The V gene is TRBV2, the J gene TRBJ2-6, with a weak D call TRBD1 (6 bases). The V gene lost 4 bases and the J gene lost 0 bases, with 13 bases spanning the gap. From germline, CDR1 is SNHLY and CDR2 FYNNEI. The CDR3 spans 17 residues. CDR3 in amino acids: CASSATGPSSGANVLTF. The CDR3 DNA is TGTGCCAGCAGTGCGACAGGACCGAGCTCTGGGGCCAACGTCCTGACTTTC.

This clone came up a few times. V gene TRBV3-1 (or the pseudogene TRBV3-2) combines with J gene TRBJ1-1; a possible D gene is TRBD1 (6 bases). The CDR3 is 13 amino acids. V lost 7 bases and J lost 7, with 16 bases in between. Germline V gene lookup returns CDR1 LGHDT and CDR2 YNNKEL (reference sequence). The CDR3 DNA is TGTGCCAGCACCTCGACAGGCCTGGGTGAAGCTTTCTTT. Translation gives CASTSTGLGEAFF.

V gene TRBV6-5 combines with J gene TRBJ1-1; D might be TRBD1 (6 bases). Trimming took 5 bases from V and 6 from J, leaving 16 bases between them. This CDR3 is built from 14 residues. The germline V gene encodes CDR1 MNHEY and CDR2 SVGAGI. CDR3 sequence: CASSTPTGSSEAFF. DNA for the CDR3: TGTGCCAGCAGTACTCCGACAGGATCCTCTGAAGCTTTCTTT.

The gene calls are TRBV29-1 and TRBJ2-3, with 8 bases aligning to TRBD2. This CDR3 region has 14 residues. The V segment lost 3 bases and the J segment 3 bases; nucleotides outside the gene matches: 5. The germline gives CDR1 SQVTM, CDR2 ANQGSEA. The CDR3 region is CSVDPGGATDTQYF. The CDR3 DNA is TGCAGCGTTGATCCCGGGGGGGCTACAGATACGCAGTATTTT.

The V gene is TRBV5-6, the J gene TRBJ2-1; unclear D gene. CDR3 size: 15 residues. In germline, CDR1 is SGHDT, CDR2 YYEEEE. V was cut by 0 bases and J by 4 bases, with 11 bases left in between. CDR3 residues: CASSLGGPPYNEQFF. For the CDR3, the DNA is TGTGCCAGCAGCTTGGGTGGGCCACCTTACAATGAGCAGTTCTTC. The full variable domain, rest sourced from reference TRBV5-6 and TRBJ2-1, is DAGVTQSPTHLIKTRGQQVTLRCSPKSGHDTVSWYQQALGQGPQFIFQYYEEEERQRGNFPDRFSGHQFPNYSSELNVNALLLGDSALYLCASSLGGPPYNEQFFGPGTRLTVL.

The chain uses TRBV4-1 and TRBJ2-1; the D is unclear. Deletions cut 5 bases from V and 5 bases from J, with 10 bases between. The CDR3 is 13 residues long. Germline V gene sequence: CDR1 MGHRA, CDR2 YSYEKL. The DNA for the CDR3 is TGCGCCAGCAGCAACCCTCAGAACAATGAGCAGTTCTTC. Its protein is CASSNPQNNEQFF.

V gene TRBV6-1 combines with J gene TRBJ1-5, with TRBD1 matching over 9 bases. This CDR3 contains 18 residues. V was clipped by 4 bases and J by 4 bases; unmatched bases: 14. Germline CDR1 reads MNHNS; CDR2 reads SASEGT. The CDR3 sequence: CASSVNRGRAVSNQPQHF. In nucleotides, the CDR3 is TGTGCCAGCAGTGTTAACAGGGGGCGGGCGGTCTCGAATCAGCCCCAGCATTTT.

The chain links TRBV7-2 to TRBJ2-3; TRBD2 agrees at 15 bases. J gave up 4 bases and V 8 bases, and 7 bases lay outside the gene matches. CDR3 length: 16 amino acids. Germline V gene data show CDR1 as SGHTA and CDR2 as FQGNSA. Written as DNA, the CDR3 is TGTGCCAGCTCCCGGACTAGCGGGGGGGCAGCAGATACGCAGTATTTT. Its translation: CASSRTSGGAADTQYF.

The chain joins TRBV12-3 or TRBV12-4 to TRBJ1-1, with a possible D match to TRBD1 (5 bases). Between the trimmed V and J ends, which lost 3 bases and 9 bases, there was a span of 14 bases. The CDR3 is made up of 13 amino acids. The CDR3, as DNA: TGTGCCAGCAGTTTCCCGACAGCGACCAAAGCTTTCTTT. This gives the protein CASSFPTATKAFF.

This clone has only a few counts. V gene TRBV6-6 combines with J gene TRBJ1-5; TRBD1 might be the D (5 bases). The CDR3 is 12 amino acids. Looked up from germline, CDR1 is MNHNY and CDR2 is SVGAGI (reference sequence). Between the trimmed V and J ends, which lost 4 bases and 15 bases, there was a span of 16 bases. CDR3 sequence (DNA): TGTGCCAGCAGTTCGAACCGGGACTCGGGGCATTTT. Translation gives CASSSNRDSGHF.

The rearrangement links TRBV6-1 to TRBJ1-1; a weak D match, TRBD1 (5 bases). Germline V gene lookup returns CDR1 MNHNS and CDR2 SASEGT. Trimming left V 3 bases short and J 6 bases short, with 8 bases between. The CDR3 totals 12 residues. CDR3 loop: CASSDRVAEAFF. The DNA for the CDR3 is TGTGCCAGCAGTGACAGGGTCGCTGAAGCTTTCTTT.